The next 4 T cell receptor beta chains were all read from a single sample in a study of blood T cell repertoires in COVID-19. This table comes from immunoSEQ multiplex PCR, and its TCRdb copy is limited to in-frame clones, with some not included. The repertoire has about 42,000 clones, roughly 90% of them found once; the top ten carry over 2%. Material for sequencing was peripheral blood. The receptors stem from a human donor in a cohort sampled during active COVID-19.

V gene TRBV15 combines with J gene TRBJ1-3; the match to TRBD1 covers 7 bases. In germline, CDR1 is LNHNV, CDR2 YYDKDF (reference sequence). This CDR3 comprises 14 residues. Trimming took 3 bases from V and 4 from J; bases not matched to a gene: 3. This CDR3 is CATSSRGAGNTIYF. The CDR3 coding sequence is TGTGCCACCAGCAGCAGGGGGGCAGGAAACACCATATATTTT.

CDR3 in DNA: TGTGCCAGCTCACCCATGGACAGTCCCTACAATGAGCAGTTCTTC. This encodes CASSPMDSPYNEQFF. The rearrangement links TRBV18 to TRBJ2-1; possible D gene TRBD1, 6 bases. The CDR3 sequence is 15 residues long. Germline CDR1 and CDR2: KGHSH and LQKENI. The ends were cut back, 3 bases at V and 2 bases at J, with 11 bases in the middle.

The chain uses TRBV3-1 (or the pseudogene TRBV3-2) and TRBJ1-5; perhaps TRBD1 as D (5 bases). This CDR3 region has 13 residues. CDR1 and CDR2 (germline): LGHDT, YNNKEL (reference sequence). V lost 0 bases and J lost 9, with 9 bases in between. CDR3 DNA: TGTGCCAGCAGCCAAGATCCGACAGCGCCCCAGCATTTT. It yields the protein CASSQDPTAPQHF.

This chain links TRBV7-9 with TRBJ2-5, with D perhaps matching TRBD2 (6 bases). The V end lost 4 bases, the J end lost 5 bases, and 11 bases lay between the germline ends. CDR1 and CDR2 from the germline V gene are SEHNR and FQNEAQ (reference sequence). CDR3 length: 13 residues. DNA for the CDR3: TGTGCCAGCAGCTCCCTTGGAGGGGAGACCCAGTACTTC. Its translation is CASSSLGGETQYF. The whole variable domain, remainder taken from reference TRBV7-9 and TRBJ2-5, is DTGVSQNPRHKITKRGQNVTFRCDPISEHNRLYWYRQTLGQGPEFLTYFQNEAQLEKSRLLSDRFSAERPKGSFSTLEIQRTEQGDSAMYLCASSSLGGETQYFGPGTRLLVL.